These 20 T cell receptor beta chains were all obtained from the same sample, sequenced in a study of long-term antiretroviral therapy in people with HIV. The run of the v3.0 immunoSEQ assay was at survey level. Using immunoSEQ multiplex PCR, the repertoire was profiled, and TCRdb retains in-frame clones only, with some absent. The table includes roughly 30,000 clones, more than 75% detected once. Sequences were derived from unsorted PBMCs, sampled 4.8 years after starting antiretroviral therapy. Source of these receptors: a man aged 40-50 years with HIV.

The CDR3 loop is CASSRAGAVQETQYF. The CDR3 bases are TGTGCCAGCAGTCGAGCCGGAGCGGTCCAAGAGACCCAGTACTTC. The chain carries TRBV7-9 and TRBJ2-5; TRBD2 might be the D (5 bases). The CDR3 covers 15 residues. Germline loops: CDR1 SEHNR, CDR2 FQNEAQ (reference sequence). The V end lost 6 bases, the J end lost 1 base, and 15 bases lay between the germline ends.

The CDR3 coding sequence is TGCGCCAGCAGCTTGGATACAGGCAACTATGGCTACACCTTC. This codes for CASSLDTGNYGYTF. This chain connects TRBV5-1 to TRBJ1-2, with D maybe TRBD1 (5 bases). Germline V gene data show CDR1 as SGHRS and CDR2 as YFSETQ. Trimming stripped 0 bases from V and 2 bases from J, with 8 bases between. CDR3 length equals 14 residues. Full variable domain (remainder filled in from reference TRBV5-1 and TRBJ1-2): KAGVTQTPRYLIKTRGQQVTLSCSPISGHRSVSWYQQTPGQGLQFLFEYFSETQRNKGNFPGRFSGRQFSNSRSEMNVSTLELGDSALYLCASSLDTGNYGYTFGSGTRLTVV.

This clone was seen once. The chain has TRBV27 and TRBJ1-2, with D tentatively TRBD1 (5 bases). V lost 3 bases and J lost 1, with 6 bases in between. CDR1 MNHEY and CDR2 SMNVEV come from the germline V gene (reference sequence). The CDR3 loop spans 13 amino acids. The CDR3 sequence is CASSLGLNYGYTF. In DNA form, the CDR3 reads TGTGCCAGCAGTTTGGGACTTAACTATGGCTACACCTTC.

CDR3 DNA sequence: TGTGCCAGCAGTAATCTGGATACCCAGTACTTC. This gives the protein CASSNLDTQYF. This chain uses TRBV14 with TRBJ2-5; D remains unclear. Between the trimmed V and J ends, which lost 6 bases and 8 bases, there was a span of 10 bases. CDR3 size: 11 residues. Per germline, CDR1 SGHDN and CDR2 FVKESK.

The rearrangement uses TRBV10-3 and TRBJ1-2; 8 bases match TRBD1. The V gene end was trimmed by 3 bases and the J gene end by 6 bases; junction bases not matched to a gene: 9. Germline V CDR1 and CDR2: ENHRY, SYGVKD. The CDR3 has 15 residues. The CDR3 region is CAISDGGQGINGYTF. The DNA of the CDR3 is TGTGCCATCAGTGACGGAGGACAGGGAATAAATGGCTACACCTTC.

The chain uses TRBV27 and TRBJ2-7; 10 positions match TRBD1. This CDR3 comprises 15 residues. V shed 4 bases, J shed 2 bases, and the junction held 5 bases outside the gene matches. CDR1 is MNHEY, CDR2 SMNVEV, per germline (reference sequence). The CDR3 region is CASSSGTGAPYEQYF. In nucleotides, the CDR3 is TGTGCCAGCAGTTCAGGGACAGGGGCGCCCTACGAGCAGTACTTC.

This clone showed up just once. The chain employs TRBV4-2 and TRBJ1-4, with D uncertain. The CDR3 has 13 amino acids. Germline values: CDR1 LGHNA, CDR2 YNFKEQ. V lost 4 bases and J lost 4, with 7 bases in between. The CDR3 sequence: CASSPARNEKLFF. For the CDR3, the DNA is TGTGCCAGCAGCCCTGCCCGTAATGAAAAACTGTTTTTT.

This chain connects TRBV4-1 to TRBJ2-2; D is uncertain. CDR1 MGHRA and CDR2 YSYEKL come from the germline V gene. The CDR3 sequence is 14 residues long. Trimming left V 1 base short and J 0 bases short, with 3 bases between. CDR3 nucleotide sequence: TGCGCCAGCAGCCAAGCCCCGAACACCGGGGAGCTGTTTTTT. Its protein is CASSQAPNTGELFF.

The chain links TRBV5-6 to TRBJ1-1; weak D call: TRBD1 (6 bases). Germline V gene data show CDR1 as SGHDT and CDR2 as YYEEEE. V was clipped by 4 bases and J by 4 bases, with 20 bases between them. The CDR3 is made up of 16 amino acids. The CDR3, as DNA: TGTGCCAGCAGCCCAGGGGTCATATCGGATTTCACTGAAGCTTTCTTT. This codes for CASSPGVISDFTEAFF.

The CDR3 region is CATMDRVYGYTF. The DNA for the CDR3 is TGTGCCACCATGGACAGGGTCTATGGCTACACCTTC. This rearrangement joins TRBV28 to TRBJ1-2, with TRBD1 matching 8 bases. V lost 10 bases to trimming and J lost 4 bases; unmatched junction nucleotides: 5. The CDR3 length is 12 residues. Germline V lookup: CDR1 MDHEN, CDR2 SYDVKM.

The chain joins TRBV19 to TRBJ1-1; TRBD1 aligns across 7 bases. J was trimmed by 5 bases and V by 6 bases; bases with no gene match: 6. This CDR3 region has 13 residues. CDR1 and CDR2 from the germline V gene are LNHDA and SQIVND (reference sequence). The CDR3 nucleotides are TGTGCCAGTAGACCCTCAGGGGGGACTGAAGCTTTCTTT. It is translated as CASRPSGGTEAFF.

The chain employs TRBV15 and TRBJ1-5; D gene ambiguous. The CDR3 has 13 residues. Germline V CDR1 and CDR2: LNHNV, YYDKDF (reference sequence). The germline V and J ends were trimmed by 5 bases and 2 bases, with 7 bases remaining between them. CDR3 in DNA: TGTGCCACCAGCCACGATGGCAATCAGCCCCAGCATTTT. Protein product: CATSHDGNQPQHF.

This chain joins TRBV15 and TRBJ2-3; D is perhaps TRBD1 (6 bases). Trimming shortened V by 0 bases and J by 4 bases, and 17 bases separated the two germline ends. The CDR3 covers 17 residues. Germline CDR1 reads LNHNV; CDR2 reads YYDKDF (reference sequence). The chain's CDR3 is CATSRDTTGWGSDTQYF. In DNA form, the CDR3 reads TGTGCCACCAGCAGAGATACGACAGGCTGGGGGTCAGATACGCAGTATTTT. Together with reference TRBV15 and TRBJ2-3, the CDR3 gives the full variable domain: DAMVIQNPRYQVTQFGKPVTLSCSQTLNHNVMYWYQQKSSQAPKLLFHYYDKDFNNEADTPDNFQSRRPNTSFCFLDIRSPGLGDTAMYLCATSRDTTGWGSDTQYFGPGTRLTVL.

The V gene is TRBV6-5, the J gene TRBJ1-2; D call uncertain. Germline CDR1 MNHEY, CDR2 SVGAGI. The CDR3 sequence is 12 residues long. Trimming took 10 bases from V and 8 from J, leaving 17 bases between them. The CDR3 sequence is CAISDRRRGYTF. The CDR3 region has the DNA TGTGCCATCTCGGACCGGCGTCGGGGCTACACCTTC.

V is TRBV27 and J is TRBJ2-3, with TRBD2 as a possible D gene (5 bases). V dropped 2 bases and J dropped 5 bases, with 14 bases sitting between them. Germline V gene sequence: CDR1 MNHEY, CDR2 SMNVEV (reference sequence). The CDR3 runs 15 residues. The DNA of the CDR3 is TGTGCCAGCAGTTTACTGGCTAGGACTCGAGATACGCAGTATTTT. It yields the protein CASSLLARTRDTQYF.

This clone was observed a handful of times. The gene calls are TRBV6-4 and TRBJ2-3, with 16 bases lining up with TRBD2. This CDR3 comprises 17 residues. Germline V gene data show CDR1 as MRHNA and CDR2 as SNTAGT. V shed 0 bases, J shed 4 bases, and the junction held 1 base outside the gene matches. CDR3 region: CASSDSGTSGGADTQYF. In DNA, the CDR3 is TGTGCCAGCAGTGACTCCGGGACTAGCGGGGGGGCAGATACGCAGTATTTT.

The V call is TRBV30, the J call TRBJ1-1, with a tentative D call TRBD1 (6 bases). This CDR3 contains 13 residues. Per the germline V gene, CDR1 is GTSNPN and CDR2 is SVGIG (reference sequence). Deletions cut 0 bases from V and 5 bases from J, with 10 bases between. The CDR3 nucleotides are TGTGCCTGGAGTGTCGTCAGGGGTACTGAAGCTTTCTTT. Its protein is CAWSVVRGTEAFF.

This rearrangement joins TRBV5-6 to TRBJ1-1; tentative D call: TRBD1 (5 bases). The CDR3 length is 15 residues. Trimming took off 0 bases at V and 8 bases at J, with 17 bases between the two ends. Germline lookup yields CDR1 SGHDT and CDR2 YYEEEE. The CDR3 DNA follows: TGTGCCAGCAGCTTGGCGGGGCCGAGAAGAATCGAAGCTTTCTTT. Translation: CASSLAGPRRIEAFF.

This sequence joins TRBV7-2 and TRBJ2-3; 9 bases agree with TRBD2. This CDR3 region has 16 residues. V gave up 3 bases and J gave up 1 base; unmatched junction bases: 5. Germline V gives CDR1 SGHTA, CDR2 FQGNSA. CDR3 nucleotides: TGTGCCAGCAGCTTCGTAAGACTAGCGGGCACAGATACGCAGTATTTT. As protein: CASSFVRLAGTDTQYF.

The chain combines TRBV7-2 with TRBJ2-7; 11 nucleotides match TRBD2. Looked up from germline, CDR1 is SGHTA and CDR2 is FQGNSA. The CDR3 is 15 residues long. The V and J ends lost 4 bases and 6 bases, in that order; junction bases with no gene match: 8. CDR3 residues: CASSSRLAGKIEQYF. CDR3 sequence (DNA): TGTGCCAGCAGCTCCCGACTAGCGGGAAAGATCGAGCAGTACTTC.